This T cell receptor beta chain comes out of a study of T cell changes during pregnancy in multiple sclerosis. Germline V lookup: CDR1 SEHNR, CDR2 FQNEAQ (reference sequence). Trimming left V 5 bases short and J 1 base short, with 23 bases between. This CDR3 has 19 amino acids. Measured with immunoSEQ multiplex PCR; TCRdb has only the in-frame clones, and not every one. Of approximately 130,000 clones in the sample, less than 97% were seen once. The sequence was collected from a female donor with multiple sclerosis, enrolled in a pregnancy study. V and J are TRBV7-9 and TRBJ2-2; a weak D match, TRBD2 (6 bases). Sequences were derived from peripheral blood, sampled after pregnancy. The CDR3 protein is CASSLSSEGGKGNTGELFF. CDR3 in DNA: TGTGCCAGCAGCCTAAGCTCTGAGGGCGGGAAGGGGAACACCGGGGAGCTGTTTTTT.